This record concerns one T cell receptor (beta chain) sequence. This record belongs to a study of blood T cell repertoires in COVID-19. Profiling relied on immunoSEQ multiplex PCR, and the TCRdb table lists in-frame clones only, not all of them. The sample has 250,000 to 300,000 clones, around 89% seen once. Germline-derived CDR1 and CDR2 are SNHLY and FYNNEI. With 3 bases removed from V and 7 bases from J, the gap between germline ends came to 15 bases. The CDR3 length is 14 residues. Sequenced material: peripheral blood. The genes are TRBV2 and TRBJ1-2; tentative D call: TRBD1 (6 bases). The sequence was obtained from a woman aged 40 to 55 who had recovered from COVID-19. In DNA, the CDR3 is TGTGCCAGCAGTGAGGGGGCCCTCCGGGGTGGCTACACCTTC. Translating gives CASSEGALRGGYTF.